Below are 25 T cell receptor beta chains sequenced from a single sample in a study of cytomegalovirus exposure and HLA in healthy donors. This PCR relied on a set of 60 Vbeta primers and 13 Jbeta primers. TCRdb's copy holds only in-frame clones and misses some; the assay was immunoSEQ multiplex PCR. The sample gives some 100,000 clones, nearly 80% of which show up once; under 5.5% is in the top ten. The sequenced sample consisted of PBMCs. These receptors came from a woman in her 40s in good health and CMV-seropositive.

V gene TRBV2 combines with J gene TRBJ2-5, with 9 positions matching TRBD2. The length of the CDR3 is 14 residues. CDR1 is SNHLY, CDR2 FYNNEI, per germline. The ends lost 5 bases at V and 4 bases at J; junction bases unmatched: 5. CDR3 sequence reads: CASSSTSGLETQYF. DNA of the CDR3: TGTGCCAGCAGTTCCACTAGCGGGTTAGAGACCCAGTACTTC.

The DNA of the CDR3 is TGTGCCAGCAGCGTAGGAGGACAGAACCAAGAGACCCAGTACTTC. Amino acid sequence: CASSVGGQNQETQYF. The J gene is TRBJ2-5, the V gene TRBV9, with D perhaps TRBD1 (6 bases). Trimming stripped 0 bases from V and 0 bases from J, with 9 bases between. This CDR3 contains 15 residues. Germline assignment: CDR1 SGDLS and CDR2 YYNGEE.

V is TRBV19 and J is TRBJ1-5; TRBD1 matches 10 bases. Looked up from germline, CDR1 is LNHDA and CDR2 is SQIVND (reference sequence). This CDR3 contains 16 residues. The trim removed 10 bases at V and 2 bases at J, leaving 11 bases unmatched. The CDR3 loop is CATWDRGGEGNQPQHF. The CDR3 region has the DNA TGTGCCACCTGGGACAGGGGTGGAGAGGGCAATCAGCCCCAGCATTTT.

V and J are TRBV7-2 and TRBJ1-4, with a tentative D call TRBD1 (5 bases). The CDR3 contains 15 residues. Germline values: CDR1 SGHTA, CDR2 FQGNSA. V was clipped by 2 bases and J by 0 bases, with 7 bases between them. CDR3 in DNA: TGTGCCAGCAGCTTAAGGGGTGCAACTAATGAAAAACTGTTTTTT. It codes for CASSLRGATNEKLFF.

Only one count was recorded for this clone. The CDR3 sequence is CASSSGLAWEQYF. CDR3 DNA sequence: TGTGCCAGCAGTTCGGGACTAGCGTGGGAGCAGTACTTC. The V call is TRBV28, the J call TRBJ2-5; 10 nucleotides match TRBD2. CDR3 length: 13 amino acids. The V gene's germline CDR1 is MDHEN and CDR2 SYDVKM. V dropped 4 bases and J dropped 11; count of bases not matched to a gene: 7.

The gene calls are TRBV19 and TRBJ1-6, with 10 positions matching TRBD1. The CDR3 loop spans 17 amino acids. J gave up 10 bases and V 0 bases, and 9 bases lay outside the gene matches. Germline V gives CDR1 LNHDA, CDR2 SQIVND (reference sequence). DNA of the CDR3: TGTGCCAGTAGTATAGATCGGGGACAGGGGACTCGGTCACCCCTCCACTTT. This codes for CASSIDRGQGTRSPLHF.

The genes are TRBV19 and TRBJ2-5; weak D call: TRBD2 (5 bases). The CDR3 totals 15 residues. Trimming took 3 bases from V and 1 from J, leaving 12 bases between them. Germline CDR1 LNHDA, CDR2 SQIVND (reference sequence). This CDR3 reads CASSMFSSSQETQYF. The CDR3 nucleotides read TGTGCCAGTAGTATGTTTTCTAGCAGCCAAGAGACCCAGTACTTC.

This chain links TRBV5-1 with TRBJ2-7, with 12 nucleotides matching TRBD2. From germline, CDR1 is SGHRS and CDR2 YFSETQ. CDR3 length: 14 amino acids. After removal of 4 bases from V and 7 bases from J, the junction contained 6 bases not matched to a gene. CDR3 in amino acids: CASSLAGGPDEQYF. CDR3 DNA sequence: TGCGCCAGCAGCCTAGCGGGAGGGCCAGATGAGCAGTACTTC.

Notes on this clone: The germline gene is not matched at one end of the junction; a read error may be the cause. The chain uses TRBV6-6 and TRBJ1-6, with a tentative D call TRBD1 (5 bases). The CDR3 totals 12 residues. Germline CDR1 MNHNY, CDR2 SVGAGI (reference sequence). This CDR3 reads CASRNDGTLGDF. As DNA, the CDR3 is TGTGCCAGCAGAAACGATGGGACTTTGGGGGACTTT.

The CDR3 DNA reads TGCGCCAGCAGCCTCATGACAGGAGAAGAGACCCAGTACTTC. Translating gives CASSLMTGEETQYF. V gene TRBV4-3 combines with J gene TRBJ2-5, with D maybe TRBD1 (6 bases). The V gene's germline CDR1 is LGHNA and CDR2 YSLEER. The CDR3 length is 14 residues. The germline V and J ends were trimmed by 4 bases and 3 bases, with 12 bases remaining between them.

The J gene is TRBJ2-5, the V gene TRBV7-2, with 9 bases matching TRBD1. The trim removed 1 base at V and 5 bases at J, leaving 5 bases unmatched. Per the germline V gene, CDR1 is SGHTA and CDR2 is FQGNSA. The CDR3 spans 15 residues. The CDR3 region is CASSLDRGRRETQYF. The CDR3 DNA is TGTGCCAGCAGCTTAGACAGGGGGCGCCGGGAGACCCAGTACTTC.

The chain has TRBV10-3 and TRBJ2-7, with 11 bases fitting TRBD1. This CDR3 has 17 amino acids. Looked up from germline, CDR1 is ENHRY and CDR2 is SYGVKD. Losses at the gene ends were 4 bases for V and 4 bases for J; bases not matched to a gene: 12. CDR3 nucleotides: TGTGCCATCAGTGGTGGAGGACAGGGGGCTTCATATTACGAGCAGTACTTC. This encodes CAISGGGQGASYYEQYF.

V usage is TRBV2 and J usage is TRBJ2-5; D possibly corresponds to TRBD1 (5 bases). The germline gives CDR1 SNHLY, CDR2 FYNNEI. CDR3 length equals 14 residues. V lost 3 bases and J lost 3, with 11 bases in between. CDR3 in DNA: TGTGCCAGCAGTGAGGTCAGGGTGGAAGAGACCCAGTACTTC. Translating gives CASSEVRVEETQYF. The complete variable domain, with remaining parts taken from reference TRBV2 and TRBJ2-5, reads EPEVTQTPSHQVTQMGQEVILRCVPISNHLYFYWYRQILGQKVEFLVSFYNNEISEKSEIFDDQFSVERPDGSNFTLKIRSTKLEDSAMYFCASSEVRVEETQYFGPGTRLLVL.

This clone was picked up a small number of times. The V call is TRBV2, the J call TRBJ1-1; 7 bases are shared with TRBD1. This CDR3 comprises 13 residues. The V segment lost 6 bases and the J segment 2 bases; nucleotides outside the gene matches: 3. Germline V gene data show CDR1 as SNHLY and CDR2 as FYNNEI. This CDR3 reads CASRTGINTEAFF. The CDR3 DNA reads TGTGCCAGCAGGACAGGGATTAACACTGAAGCTTTCTTT.

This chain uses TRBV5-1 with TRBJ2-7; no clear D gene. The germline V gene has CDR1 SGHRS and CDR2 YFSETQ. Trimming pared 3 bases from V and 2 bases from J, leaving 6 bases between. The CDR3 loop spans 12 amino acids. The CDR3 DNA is TGCGCCAGCAGCTCACACACCTACGAGCAGTACTTC. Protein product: CASSSHTYEQYF.

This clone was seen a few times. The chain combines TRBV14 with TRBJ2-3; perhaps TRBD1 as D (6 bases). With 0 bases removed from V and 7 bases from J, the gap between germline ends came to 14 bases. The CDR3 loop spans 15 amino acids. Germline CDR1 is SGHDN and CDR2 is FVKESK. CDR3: CASSQDQGRGNTQYF. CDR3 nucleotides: TGTGCCAGCAGCCAAGATCAGGGCAGGGGTAATACGCAGTATTTT.

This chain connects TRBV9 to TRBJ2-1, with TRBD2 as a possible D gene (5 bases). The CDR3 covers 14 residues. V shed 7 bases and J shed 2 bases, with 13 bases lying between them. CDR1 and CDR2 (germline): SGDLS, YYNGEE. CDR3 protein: CASSLASTYNEQFF. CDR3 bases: TGTGCCAGCTCGCTAGCCTCTACCTACAATGAGCAGTTCTTC.

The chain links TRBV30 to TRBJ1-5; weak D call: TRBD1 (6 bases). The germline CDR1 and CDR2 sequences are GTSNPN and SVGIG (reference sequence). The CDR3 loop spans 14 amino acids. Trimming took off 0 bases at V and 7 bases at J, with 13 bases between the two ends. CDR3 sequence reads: CAWSVGGPGQPQHF. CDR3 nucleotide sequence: TGTGCCTGGAGTGTAGGGGGACCTGGACAGCCCCAGCATTTT.

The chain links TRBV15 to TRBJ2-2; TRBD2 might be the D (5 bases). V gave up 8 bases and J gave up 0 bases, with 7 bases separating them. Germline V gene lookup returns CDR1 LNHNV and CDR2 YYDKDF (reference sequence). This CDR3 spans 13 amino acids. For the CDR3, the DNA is TGTGCCACCCGGACTCCGAACACCGGGGAGCTGTTTTTT. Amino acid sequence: CATRTPNTGELFF.

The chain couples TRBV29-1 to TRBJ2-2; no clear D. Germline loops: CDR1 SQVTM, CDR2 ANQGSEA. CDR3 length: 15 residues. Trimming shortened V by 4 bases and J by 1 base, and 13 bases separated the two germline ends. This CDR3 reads CSVGPHGVNTGELFF. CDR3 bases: TGCAGCGTTGGGCCTCACGGAGTGAACACCGGGGAGCTGTTTTTT.

The CDR3 region is CASSPEQGARYGYTF. CDR3 coding DNA: TGTGCCAGCAGCCCGGAACAGGGGGCGCGTTATGGCTACACCTTC. J is TRBJ1-2 and V is TRBV9, with 9 bases fitting TRBD1. Trimming removed 4 bases from V and 5 bases from J; junction bases left unmatched: 9. Germline assignment: CDR1 SGDLS and CDR2 YYNGEE. This CDR3 contains 15 residues.

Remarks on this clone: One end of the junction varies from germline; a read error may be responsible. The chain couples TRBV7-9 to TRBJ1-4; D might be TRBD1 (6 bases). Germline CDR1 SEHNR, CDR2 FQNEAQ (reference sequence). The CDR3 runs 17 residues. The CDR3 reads CSSSRNLGQLRGEKLFF. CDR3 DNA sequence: TGTTCCAGCAGCCGTAATCTAGGACAGCTCCGCGGGGAAAAACTGTTTTTT.

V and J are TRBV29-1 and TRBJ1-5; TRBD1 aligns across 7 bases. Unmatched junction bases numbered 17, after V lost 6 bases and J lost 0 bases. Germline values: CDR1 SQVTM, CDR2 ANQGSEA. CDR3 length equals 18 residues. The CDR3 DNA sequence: TGCAGCGTCCTACAAGGGCAGGGGGAGGTAGGTAGCAATCAGCCCCAGCATTTT. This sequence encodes CSVLQGQGEVGSNQPQHF.

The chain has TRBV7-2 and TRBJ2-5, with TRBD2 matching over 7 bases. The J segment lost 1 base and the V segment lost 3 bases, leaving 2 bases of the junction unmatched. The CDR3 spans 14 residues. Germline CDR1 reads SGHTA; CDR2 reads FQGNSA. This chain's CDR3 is CASSFSGIQETQYF. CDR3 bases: TGTGCCAGCAGCTTCAGCGGGATCCAAGAGACCCAGTACTTC.

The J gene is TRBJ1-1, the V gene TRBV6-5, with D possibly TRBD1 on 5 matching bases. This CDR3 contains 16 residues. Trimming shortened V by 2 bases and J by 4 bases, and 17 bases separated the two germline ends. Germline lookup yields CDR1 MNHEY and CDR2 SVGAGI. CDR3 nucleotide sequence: TGTGCCAGCAGTTACACCCACCCGGGGGGTGGCACTGAAGCTTTCTTT. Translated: CASSYTHPGGGTEAFF.